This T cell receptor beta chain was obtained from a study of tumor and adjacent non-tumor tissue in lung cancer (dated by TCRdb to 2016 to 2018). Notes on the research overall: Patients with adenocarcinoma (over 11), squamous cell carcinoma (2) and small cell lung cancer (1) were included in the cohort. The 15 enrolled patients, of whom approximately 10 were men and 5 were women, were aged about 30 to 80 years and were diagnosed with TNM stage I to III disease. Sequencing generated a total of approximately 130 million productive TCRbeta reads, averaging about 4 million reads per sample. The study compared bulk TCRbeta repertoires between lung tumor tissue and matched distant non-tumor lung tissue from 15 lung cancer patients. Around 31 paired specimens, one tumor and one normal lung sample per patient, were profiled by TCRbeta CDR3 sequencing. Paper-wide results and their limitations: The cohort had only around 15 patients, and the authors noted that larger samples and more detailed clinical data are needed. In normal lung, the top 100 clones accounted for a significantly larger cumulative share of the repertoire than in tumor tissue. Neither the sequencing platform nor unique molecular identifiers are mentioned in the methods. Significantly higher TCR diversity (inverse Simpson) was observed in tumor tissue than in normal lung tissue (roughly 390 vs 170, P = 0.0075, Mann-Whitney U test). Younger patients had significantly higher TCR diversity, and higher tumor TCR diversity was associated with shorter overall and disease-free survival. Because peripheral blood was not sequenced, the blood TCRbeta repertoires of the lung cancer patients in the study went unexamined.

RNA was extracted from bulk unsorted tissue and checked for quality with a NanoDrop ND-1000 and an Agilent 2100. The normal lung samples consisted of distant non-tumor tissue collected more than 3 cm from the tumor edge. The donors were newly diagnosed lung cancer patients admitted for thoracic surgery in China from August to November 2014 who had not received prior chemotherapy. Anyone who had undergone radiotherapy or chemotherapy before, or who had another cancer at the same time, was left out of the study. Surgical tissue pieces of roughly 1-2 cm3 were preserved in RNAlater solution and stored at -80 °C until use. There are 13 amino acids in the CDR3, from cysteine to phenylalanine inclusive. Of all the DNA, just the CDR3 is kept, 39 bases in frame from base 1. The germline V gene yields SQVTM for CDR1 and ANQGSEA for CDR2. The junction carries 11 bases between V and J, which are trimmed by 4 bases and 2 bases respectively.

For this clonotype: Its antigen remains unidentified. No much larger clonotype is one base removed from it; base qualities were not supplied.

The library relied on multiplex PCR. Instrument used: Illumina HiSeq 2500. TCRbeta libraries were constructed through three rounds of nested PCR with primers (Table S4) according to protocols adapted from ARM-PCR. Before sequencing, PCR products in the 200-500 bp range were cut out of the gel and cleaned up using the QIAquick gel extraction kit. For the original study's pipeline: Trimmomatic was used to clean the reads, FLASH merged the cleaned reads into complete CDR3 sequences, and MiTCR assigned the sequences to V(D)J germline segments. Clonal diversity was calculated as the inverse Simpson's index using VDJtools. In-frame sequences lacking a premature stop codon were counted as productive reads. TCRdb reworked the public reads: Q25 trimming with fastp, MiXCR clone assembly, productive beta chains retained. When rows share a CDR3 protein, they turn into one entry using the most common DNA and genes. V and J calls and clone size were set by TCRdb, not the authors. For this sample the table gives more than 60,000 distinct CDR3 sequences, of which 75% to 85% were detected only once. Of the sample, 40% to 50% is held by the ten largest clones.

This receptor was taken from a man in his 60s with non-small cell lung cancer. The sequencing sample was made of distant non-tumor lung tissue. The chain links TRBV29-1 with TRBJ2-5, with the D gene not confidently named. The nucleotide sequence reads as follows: TGCAGCGTTGTGAGAGGTGTACAAGAGACCCAGTACTTC. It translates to CSVVRGVQETQYF.